These T cell receptor beta chains were read from a single sample in a study of shared clonotypes between healthy human individuals. Here immunoSEQ multiplex PCR was the method, and the copy in TCRdb shows in-frame clones only, minus some. The sample carries roughly 410,000 clones, about 96% recorded once. The sequencing sample was made of memory CD8+ T cells sorted from blood. Source of these receptors: a man between 25 and 39 years old in good health. The CDR3 runs from the conserved cysteine through the conserved F or W. The D gene is left open where the match is weak. Clone size, where shown, is once, few, many, or a class for clones that have expanded.

J: TRBJ2-5
D: TRBD2
V: TRBV13
size: NA
CDR3: CASSLLAGGQETQYF
DNA: TGTGCCAGCAGCTTACTAGCGGGTGGACAAGAGACCCAGTACTTC

J: TRBJ2-1
D: TRBD1
V: TRBV4-1
size: once
CDR3: CASSRQQGVSENEQFF
DNA: TGCGCCAGCAGCCGACAACAGGGGGTGTCGGAAAATGAGCAGTTCTTC

J: TRBJ2-1
D: NA
V: TRBV11-2
size: once
CDR3: CASSSRFIYNEQFF
DNA: TGTGCCAGCAGTTCTAGGTTCATTTACAATGAGCAGTTCTTC

J: TRBJ2-1
D: NA
V: TRBV5-1
size: NA
CDR3: CASSLDLLGVLNEQFF
DNA: TGCGCCAGCAGCTTGGACCTTCTTGGGGTCCTCAATGAGCAGTTCTTC

J: TRBJ2-5
D: TRBD1
V: TRBV4-1
size: NA
CDR3: CASSQPDRGKTQYF
DNA: TGCGCCAGCAGCCAACCGGACAGGGGAAAGACCCAGTACTTC

J: TRBJ2-1
D: NA
V: TRBV10-3
size: NA
CDR3: CAASEYNEQFF
DNA: TGTGCCGCCTCCGAATACAATGAGCAGTTCTTC

J: TRBJ2-7
D: NA
V: TRBV6-6
size: NA
CDR3: CASSYPGYEQYF
DNA: TGTGCCAGCAGTTACCCGGGGTACGAGCAGTACTTC

J: TRBJ2-1
D: NA
V: TRBV4-1
size: NA
CDR3: CASSQSIRGDEQFF
DNA: TGCGCCAGCAGCCAAAGCATCAGGGGGGATGAGCAGTTCTTC

J: TRBJ2-4
D: NA
V: TRBV4-2
size: NA
CDR3: CASSRRNRVENIQYF
DNA: TGTGCCAGCAGCCGGAGAAACAGGGTAGAAAACATTCAGTACTTC

J: TRBJ1-5
D: TRBD1
V: TRBV5-6
size: NA
CDR3: CASSLRATGGSNSNQPQHF
DNA: TGTGCCAGCAGCTTGAGGGCGACAGGGGGGTCAAACAGCAATCAGCCCCAGCATTTT

J: TRBJ1-2
D: TRBD1
V: TRBV30
size: NA
CDR3: CAWSAGTVYGYTF
DNA: TGTGCCTGGAGTGCTGGGACAGTCTATGGCTACACCTTC

J: TRBJ2-7
D: NA
V: TRBV4-1
size: NA
CDR3: CASSQDQGLSYEQYF
DNA: TGCGCCAGCAGCCAAGATCAGGGGCTTTCCTACGAGCAGTACTTC

J: TRBJ1-4
D: NA
V: TRBV11-2
size: NA
CDR3: CASSLELAANEKLFF
DNA: TGTGCCAGCAGCTTAGAGTTGGCGGCTAATGAAAAACTGTTTTTT

J: TRBJ2-1
D: NA
V: TRBV29-1
size: NA
CDR3: CSVVGWGNEQFF
DNA: TGCAGCGTTGTTGGGTGGGGCAATGAGCAGTTCTTC

J: TRBJ1-2
D: NA
V: TRBV7-8
size: NA
CDR3: CASSLVSYYGYTF
DNA: TGTGCCAGCAGCTTAGTCTCCTACTATGGCTACACCTTC

J: TRBJ2-7
D: TRBD2
V: TRBV5-3
size: NA
CDR3: CARSLYRGTSGRDQYEQYF
DNA: TGTGCCAGAAGCCTGTATCGGGGGACTAGCGGGAGAGATCAATACGAGCAGTACTTC

J: TRBJ2-7
D: NA
V: TRBV28
size: NA
CDR3: CASTLTDSYEQYF
DNA: TGTGCCAGCACATTGACAGACTCCTACGAGCAGTACTTC

J: TRBJ1-2
D: NA
V: TRBV5-1
size: few
CDR3: CASSEGSYGYTF
DNA: TGCGCCAGCAGCGAGGGCAGCTATGGCTACACCTTC

J: TRBJ1-2
D: TRBD1
V: TRBV30
size: NA
CDR3: CAWDRANYGYTF
DNA: TGTGCCTGGGACAGGGCTAACTATGGCTACACCTTC

J: TRBJ1-1
D: NA
V: TRBV30
size: NA
CDR3: CAWSLPVRGRTEAFF
DNA: TGTGCCTGGAGTCTTCCCGTGCGGGGTAGAACTGAAGCTTTCTTT

J: TRBJ2-7
D: TRBD1
V: TRBV7-9
size: NA
CDR3: CASSLAGGPYEQYF
DNA: TGTGCCAGCAGCTTAGCAGGGGGCCCCTACGAGCAGTACTTC

J: TRBJ2-2
D: NA
V: TRBV7-3
size: NA
CDR3: CASSLGGPMNTGELFF
DNA: TGTGCCAGCAGCTTAGGGGGCCCGATGAACACCGGGGAGCTGTTTTTT